The 3 T cell receptor beta chains listed next were all sequenced from one sample in a study of graft-versus-host responses after intestinal transplantation (dated by TCRdb to the early 2020s). Libraries were made using the immunoSEQ multiplex PCR assay. Here the immuneACCESS table is served through TCRdb, limited to in-frame sequences with V and J called. Missing clones are a known gap in these copies; in checked studies unresolved V genes cover under half, and the rest lacks a known reason. This sample gives about 97,000 clones in total; 75% to 95% of them show up just once. Together, the top ten hold 15% to 20% of the sample. Sequencing was performed on PBMCs, taken roughly 450 days after intestinal transplant. Source of these receptors: a human patient who received an intestinal transplant, so some T cells may come from the graft donor.

The chain carries TRBV29-1 and TRBJ1-2; unclear D gene. V lost 0 bases and J 6 bases, leaving 11 bases between the germline ends. Germline V gene lookup returns CDR1 SQVTM and CDR2 ANQGSEA. The CDR3 is 13 residues long. The CDR3 region is CSVEDSLGNGYTF. CDR3 DNA sequence: TGCAGCGTTGAAGACAGTCTAGGAAATGGCTACACCTTC. The complete variable domain, with remaining parts taken from reference TRBV29-1 and TRBJ1-2, reads SAVISQKPSRDICQRGTSLTIQCQVDSQVTMMFWYRQQPGQSLTLIATANQGSEATYESGFVIDKFPISRPNLTFSTLTVSNMSPEDSSIYLCSVEDSLGNGYTFGSGTRLTVV.

This clone was found once. The chain has TRBV6-5 and TRBJ1-3, with no clear D. This CDR3 has 15 amino acids. V was clipped by 0 bases and J by 1 base, with 7 bases between them. The germline V gene encodes CDR1 MNHEY and CDR2 SVGAGI. The CDR3 nucleotides are TGTGCCAGCAGTTACTCGGGGATGTCTGGAAACACCATATATTTT. Translating it yields CASSYSGMSGNTIYF.

The rearrangement uses TRBV11-2 and TRBJ1-6, with D perhaps TRBD1 (5 bases). The CDR3 has 13 amino acids. Germline values: CDR1 SGHAT, CDR2 FQNNGV. V dropped 5 bases and J dropped 7 bases, with 9 bases sitting between them. CDR3 sequence: CASSPTENSPLHF. In nucleotides, the CDR3 is TGTGCCAGCAGCCCGACAGAAAATTCACCCCTCCACTTT.